This TCR beta chain was obtained from a study of CD8 T cells in ankylosing spondylitis. Points from the study as a whole: Characteristic, it appeared, of ankylosing spondylitis blood was a TCR beta motif of fewer than 10 highly homologous variants. Prior work had noted some motif variants in reactive arthritis blood and synovial fluid. The authors reported significant enrichment of disease-linked clones in matched ankylosing spondylitis synovial fluid.

The CDR3 sequence is 17 residues long. The germline gives CDR1 MGHRA, CDR2 YSYEKL. With 2 bases clipped from V and 4 bases from J, the junction kept 13 bases outside the gene matches. This clonotype has a handful of counts. The antigen is not known. Preparation of TCR beta libraries was done by quantitative 5'-RACE with molecular barcodes. TCRdb independently ran MiXCR on the 5' RACE reads; one entry per CDR3 protein. The table has roughly 230,000 distinct CDR3 sequences, 15% to 20% seen once. The sequenced material came from blood, either unsorted or a sorted T cell fraction (not recorded which). V is TRBV4-1 and J is TRBJ2-7; 8 bases are a match to TRBD2. The receptor comes from a male donor with ankylosing spondylitis or in good health (not recorded which). CDR3 DNA: TGCGCCAGCAGCCAATACAAAGTCAAAGCGGGAGTGTACGAGCAGTACTTC. Encoded protein: CASSQYKVKAGVYEQYF.